This T cell receptor (beta chain) was recovered during a study of blood T cell repertoires in COVID-19. About the study: COVID-19 samples from acute and convalescent phases originated in the United States, Italy and Spain. Sample material is recorded as cDNA or gDNA derived from T cells, B-cell-depleted T cells, or PBMCs.

In the study's own analysis: Nucleated cell counts were estimated from reference gene primer amplification. Sequencing used immunoSEQ multiplex PCR; TCRdb keeps in-frame clones, though not all of them. That table gives V, J and clone size, and the DNA gave D and trimming. Here the sample spans 64,000 or so clones, more than 75% being singletons. With V trimmed by 6 bases and J by 3 bases, 7 bases remained unmatched. CDR3 length: 15 residues. Germline CDR1 reads WNHNN; CDR2 reads SYGVQD (reference sequence). The specimen sequenced was peripheral blood. This TCR derives from a human donor in a cohort sampled during active COVID-19. The chain is built from TRBV10-1 and TRBJ2-3; 9 bases are shared with TRBD1. The CDR3 spells CASSRGQGRTDTQYF. The CDR3 DNA is TGCGCCAGCAGCCGGGGACAGGGAAGGACAGATACGCAGTATTTT.